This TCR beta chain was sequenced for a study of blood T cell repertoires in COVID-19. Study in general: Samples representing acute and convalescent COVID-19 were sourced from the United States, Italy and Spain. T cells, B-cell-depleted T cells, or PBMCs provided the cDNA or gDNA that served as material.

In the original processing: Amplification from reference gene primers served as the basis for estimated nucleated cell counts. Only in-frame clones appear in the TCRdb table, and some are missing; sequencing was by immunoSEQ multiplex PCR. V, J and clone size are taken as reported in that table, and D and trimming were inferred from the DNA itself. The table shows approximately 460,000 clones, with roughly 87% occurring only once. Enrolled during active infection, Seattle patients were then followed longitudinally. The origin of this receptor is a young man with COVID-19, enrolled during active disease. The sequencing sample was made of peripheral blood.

The CDR3 sequence is CASSDLAGVFSEQFF. CDR3 nucleotide sequence: TGTGCCAGCAGTGATCTAGCGGGAGTATTCAGTGAGCAGTTCTTC. The chain carries TRBV25-1 and TRBJ2-1; TRBD2 agrees at 10 bases. The germline gives CDR1 MGHDK, CDR2 SYGVNS. V dropped 3 bases and J dropped 9; count of bases not matched to a gene: 8. The CDR3 contains 15 residues.